These 7 T cell receptor beta chains were all obtained from the same sample, sequenced in a study of blood T cell repertoires in COVID-19. Profiling relied on immunoSEQ multiplex PCR, and the TCRdb table lists in-frame clones only, not all of them. The table lists around 370,000 clones, around nine tenths of them singletons. The sequencing sample was made of peripheral blood. The receptors come from a woman in her 70s with COVID-19, enrolled during active disease.

The chain is built from TRBV27 and TRBJ1-2; a possible D gene is TRBD1 (6 bases). In germline, CDR1 is MNHEY, CDR2 SMNVEV (reference sequence). Trimming shortened V by 2 bases and J by 4 bases, and 8 bases separated the two germline ends. The CDR3 extends over 13 amino acids. CDR3 in DNA: TGTGCCAGCAGTTTAAAGGGGGTCTATGGCTACACCTTC. It is translated as CASSLKGVYGYTF.

The sample holds one count of this clone. The J gene is TRBJ2-3, the V gene TRBV5-1; possibly TRBD2 for D (6 bases). Trimming left V 2 bases short and J 0 bases short, with 13 bases between. The CDR3 runs 16 residues. CDR1 SGHRS and CDR2 YFSETQ come from the germline V gene. In DNA, the CDR3 is TGCGCCAGCAGCTTCCTAACCGGGACTAGCACAGATACGCAGTATTTT. Amino acid sequence: CASSFLTGTSTDTQYF.

The CDR3 DNA follows: TGTGCCAGCAGCTCCCCCCGGGCAGGGCTGGTCACAGATACGCAGTATTTT. It is translated as CASSSPRAGLVTDTQYF. This chain joins TRBV3-1 (or the pseudogene TRBV3-2) and TRBJ2-3; D is possibly TRBD1 (5 bases). Per the germline V gene, CDR1 is LGHDT and CDR2 is YNNKEL (reference sequence). Trimming cost V 5 bases and J 2 bases, with 20 bases left between them. This CDR3 has 17 amino acids.

The chain uses TRBV5-1 and TRBJ2-5; D is undetermined. Germline assignment: CDR1 SGHRS and CDR2 YFSETQ. The length of the CDR3 is 15 residues. V was clipped by 0 bases and J by 1 base, with 10 bases between them. The CDR3 region is CASSLGSSAQETQYF. The CDR3 DNA is TGCGCCAGCAGCTTGGGGTCCAGCGCCCAAGAGACCCAGTACTTC.

V and J are TRBV7-9 and TRBJ1-2, with TRBD1 matching over 7 bases. CDR3 length: 13 residues. The V and J ends lost 6 bases and 8 bases, in that order; junction bases with no gene match: 9. CDR1 and CDR2 from the germline V gene are SEHNR and FQNEAQ (reference sequence). For the CDR3, the DNA is TGTGCCAGCAGTTCTCCCAGGGGGGAGGGCTACACCTTC. This translates into CASSSPRGEGYTF.

The chain is built from TRBV6-5 and TRBJ1-4; 8 bases map to TRBD1. Germline CDR1 reads MNHEY; CDR2 reads SVGAGI. The CDR3 loop spans 15 amino acids. Trimming cost V 5 bases and J 7 bases; bases outside gene matches: 9. CDR3 loop: CASSPGAGGSEKLFF. The DNA of the CDR3 is TGTGCCAGCAGTCCGGGTGCAGGGGGCAGTGAAAAACTGTTTTTT.

The J gene is TRBJ2-1, the V gene TRBV7-2, with 7 bases matching TRBD2. Germline assignment: CDR1 SGHTA and CDR2 FQGNSA. The CDR3 totals 14 residues. The trim removed 4 bases at V and 6 bases at J, leaving 6 bases unmatched. DNA for the CDR3: TGTGCCAGCAGCTCCGGGACTACGGGCAATGAGCAGTTCTTC. Translating gives CASSSGTTGNEQFF.